This TCR beta chain was recovered during a study of cytomegalovirus exposure and HLA in healthy donors (dated by TCRdb to 2016 to 2017). In terms of the full investigation: According to an earlier analysis of 587 of the donors, some 170 million T cells yielded 120 million or so unique TCR beta sequences and less than 300 Gb of sequence data. HLA typing covered class I and class II loci at four-digit resolution. Donor age, sex, ethnicity and CMV serostatus were collected together with the repertoire data. Several DR-DQ haplotypes were treated as single units for association and clustering because of strong linkage in the cohort. Among the 398 genotyped donors, 75% to 90% belonged to the genetic ancestry cluster associated with self-reported Caucasian donors. To predict cytomegalovirus infection status, the study combined high-throughput TCR immunosequencing, statistical association of individual TCRs with disease status, and machine learning. In addition to the first cohort of 650 to 750 subjects, a separate validation cohort of approximately 110 different subjects was used. The aim of the study was to test whether cataloging public T cell receptors could identify signatures of past pathogen exposure. Among around 400 genotyped donors of the cohort, an average of about 240,000 unique TCR beta nucleotide sequences were sequenced per donor, roughly 20% of them non-productive. A later analysis re-examined previously published TCR beta repertoires from about 700 donors and added high-resolution HLA genotyping to investigate patterns of TCR occurrence. In an earlier analysis of 587 of the donors, high-throughput TCR beta sequencing was used to judge whether each TCR beta V gene segment behaved as functional or pseudogenic. A later genetic analysis used genome-wide SNP genotypes for about 65% of the 666 donors, treating that subset as a discovery cohort. The number of donors typed differed by locus, with about 629-630 for A, B, C, DRB1 and DQB1, around 560 for DQA1, about 610 for DPA1, and 450 to 480 for DPB1. Every repertoire in the discovery cohort had been generated on one and the same sequencing platform. The T cell repertoires of several hundred subjects were profiled by immunosequencing and related to cytomegalovirus serostatus. Rather than drawing on any new phenotypic data, the later analysis identified candidate immune exposures from TCR beta sequences and the way those sequences occurred across donors. An early release covering about 600 HLA-typed donors comprised 300 to 350 gigabases of sequencing data and around 86 million unique TCR sequences. Paper-wide results and their limitations: Broadly in line with IMGT annotations, most TCR beta V segments showed up in productive rearrangements about 87% or about 30% of the time in an earlier analysis of roughly 590 of the donors. Immune exposure information for the cohort was limited to CMV serostatus. The authors suggested that the approach could potentially be extended to other disease states and immunological phenotypes. In this cohort, only TCR beta chains were sequenced, and detectable features were limited by the absence of alpha or paired-chain data. A further reported finding was that TCR beta sequences accurately predicted the HLA-A and HLA-B alleles for most subjects in the first cohort. Sequencing depth was assumed to be roughly uniform across donors in the presence/absence analyses, though that assumption may not hold. Assigning TCR associations to individual alleles was difficult when HLA alleles, especially DR and DQ, strongly co-occurred. In both the original and validation cohorts, the classifier was reported to diagnose cytomegalovirus status with high specificity and sensitivity. In a later analysis, several top co-occurrence clusters were reported to appear linked to parvovirus B19, influenza, CMV and Epstein-Barr virus. The sequencing pipeline was judged likely to have produced a cluster of highly shared sequence variants as a technical artifact. Because some donors lacked HLA typing at each locus, the association tests relied only on the typed subset. In a later analysis, some 17,000 TCR beta sequences were associated with specific HLA alleles at a false discovery rate of 0.05. Most TCR sequences were seen in very few donors, while some public TCRs were found in many individuals. The earlier analysis of fewer than 750 of the donors excluded some 15 rarely observed V segments, including chromosome 9 orphons, because counts were too low. Compared with equally common non-associated chains, HLA-associated TCR beta chains in a later analysis were more clonally expanded and had lower generation probabilities. Because the 87-base-pair reads could not distinguish some IMGT-functional V segments, including TRBV6-2 and TRBV6-3, those segments were excluded. In vitro tests confirmed that a few of the cytomegalovirus-associated TCR beta chains recognize cytomegalovirus antigens. The study listed 150 to 200 TCR beta chains as associated with cytomegalovirus. V-gene and J-gene trimming of TCR beta chains was associated with a missense DCLRE1C variant in a later genetic analysis, and the association was replicated in an independent cohort. Compared with the approximately 710-donor mean, donors in an Asian-associated ancestry cluster had fewer N-insertions in productive TCRs, according to a later genetic analysis. Correlated functional status among segregating V segments might be attributable to linkage disequilibrium, but an unknown experimental factor could not be ruled out. In a later analysis, TCR association rates were found to vary across HLA loci, with the most associated TCRs seen for DRB1 alleles and the fewest for HLA-C alleles. Most CMV-associated TCR beta chains appeared to be HLA-restricted in a later analysis, and the HLA associations seemed to be driven largely by CMV exposure.

V lost 2 bases and J lost 0 bases, and the count of bases not matched to a germline gene is 7. The germline V gene encodes CDR1 SNHLY and CDR2 FYNNEI. The CDR3 contains 18 residues, cysteine and phenylalanine counted. Only the CDR3 portion is preserved as DNA: 54 bases, with reading frame beginning at the first base. Library preparation used the immunoSEQ multiplex PCR assay. For the multiplex PCR, a mixture combining 60 forward primers for TCR Vbeta segments and 13 reverse primers for TCR Jbeta segments was used. Amplification of the CDR3 region of rearranged TCR beta genes was performed with a multiplex PCR assay on genomic DNA. On the Illumina HiSeq System, the amplified TCR beta libraries were sequenced as 87-base-pair reads. The source study handled its data this way. A later analysis counted some 74 million unique TCR beta chains across the 550 to 750 repertoires, and around 9.9 million of these chains were shared by at least two donors. Raw reads were error-corrected and collapsed into unique sequences by a nearest-neighbor algorithm in which closely related sequences were merged to remove PCR and sequencing errors. Alignment of CDR3 sequences to IMGT reference sequences was used to assign V, D and J gene segments. For a sequence to be retained, at least a six-nucleotide match to both a V gene segment and a J gene segment was required. Rearrangements were called productive when the CDR3 lacked stop codons and stayed in frame with V and J; all others were non-productive. Following IMGT convention, CDR3 was defined as the stretch from the second conserved V-encoded cysteine up to the conserved J-encoded phenylalanine. In an earlier analysis of 550 to 650 of the donors, sequences lacking an unambiguous match to a single V gene segment were excluded. An earlier analysis of 587 of the donors called V segments functional above 56.7% productive rearrangements and segregating when the between-donor standard deviation exceeded 5%. A statistical classification framework was developed to diagnose cytomegalovirus status using the catalog of TCR beta chain sequences. In a later analysis, V and J genes were assigned by comparing TCR nucleotide sequences against IMGT/GENE-DB human TR gene sequences. The TCRdist pipeline was used in a later analysis to assign CDR3 sequences and most-parsimonious VDJ recombination scenarios. In a later analysis, every TCR beta chain was defined by the combination of its CDR3 amino acid sequence and its V-gene family, and reads without a unique V-gene family were dropped. A later analysis removed 592 highly shared, low-generation-probability nucleotide sequences to deal with suspected cross-contamination and a sequencing artifact. In a later analysis, a clonal expansion index for each public chain was calculated from normalized within-repertoire ranks of inferred template counts. A later analysis computed generation probabilities with a VDJ recombination model fitted to out-of-frame rearrangements, and checked the results against IGoR. A later analysis scored TCR-TCR, TCR-HLA and TCR-CMV co-occurrence with hypergeometric tests, applying a repertoire-size bias correction to TCR pairs. To estimate false discovery rates, a later analysis permuted the HLA or CMV assignments 20 times. In a later analysis, co-occurring TCRs were grouped using DBSCAN, with TCRdist sequence similarity added in when clustering inside HLA-allele-positive subsets. Co-occurrence clustering excluded repertoires with fewer than 30,000 or more than 120,000 public chains, plus five with anomalous nucleotide sharing. TCRdb provides this immuneACCESS table in a form limited to in-frame rearrangements. Some clones are lacking; in checked studies, under half of them reflect an unresolved V gene, and why the rest are absent is not known. V, J and clone size were drawn from that table, and D and trimming were deduced from the DNA. The sample includes approximately 100,000 clones, with around three quarters observed a single time. In total, the top ten clones hold around 4% of the sample.

The cohort consisted of some 670 healthy bone marrow donors. At the time of sampling, all cohort members were nominally healthy, though unrecorded immune exposures were likely present. The donor was CMV seropositive and belonged to the group of 270 or so seropositive cohort members. A peripheral blood sample was provided by each donor, and peripheral blood mononuclear cells were used for TCR beta sequencing. Genomic DNA was extracted from the blood cell samples with the Qiagen DNeasy Blood Extraction Kit. About this clone: Its antigen target is currently unknown. No base-level quality is on record; no much larger clone is a single base apart.

The source is a female donor in good health and CMV-seropositive. Source material: PBMCs. Recombination joined TRBV2 with TRBJ2-6, with 7 central nucleotides matching TRBD1. The CDR3 is CASSERGQVVSGANVLTF. The sequenced DNA: TGTGCCAGCAGTGAACGTGGACAGGTAGTCTCTGGGGCCAACGTCCTGACTTTC.